This T cell receptor beta chain was found in a study of blood T cell repertoires in COVID-19. Study context: Acute-phase and convalescent COVID-19 samples originated in the United States, Italy and Spain. Nucleic acid was either cDNA or gDNA, and it came from T cells, B-cell-depleted T cells, or PBMCs.

Looked up from germline, CDR1 is GTSNPN and CDR2 is SVGIG (reference sequence). Trimming removed 4 bases from V and 1 base from J, with 13 bases in between. The CDR3 sequence is 14 residues long. How the authors handled the data: Reference gene primer amplification in the assay estimated nucleated cell counts. Assay: immunoSEQ multiplex PCR; the TCRdb copy retains only in-frame clones and omits some. Clonal size and the V and J genes are those of that table, whereas D and trimming came from the DNA. The sample lists some 150,000 clones, approximately 80% occurring once. The rearrangement joins TRBV30 to TRBJ1-2; no firm D call. Sequencing input: peripheral blood. The TCR was taken from a woman aged 50 to 65 in a cohort sampled during active or convalescent COVID-19. The CDR3 is CAWIKRSLNYGYTF. The CDR3 DNA reads as TGTGCCTGGATCAAGCGGAGCCTTAACTATGGCTACACCTTC.